The clone carrying this T cell receptor beta chain showed up just once. Antigen: not known. The data stem from a study of vaccination and CD4 T cells after COVID-19. Study background: With 8 or 9 mild cases and one severe, convalescent patients were SARS-CoV-2 positive by nasal swab PCR. Each person enrolled got two BNT162b2 or mRNA-1273 vaccine doses. Control wells got either CEFX epitopes, HIV-1 Nef peptides, or no peptide at all.

Researchers used the Oncomine TCR Beta short-read assay to sequence DNA from cultured CD4+ T cells. MiXCR, run by TCRdb on the PCR reads, gives a single entry per CDR3 protein. The repertoire holds some 15,000 distinct CDR3 sequences, 52% seen once, with approximately 7.2% in the top ten. The CDR3 is 19 amino acids. The trim removed 5 bases at V and 5 bases at J, leaving 16 bases unmatched. Germline loops: CDR1 SNHLY, CDR2 FYNNEI. Specified treatment: roughly 10-day PBMC culture with coronavirus spike peptide pools or control peptides (ViraFEST assay). TCR sequencing followed the expansion of antigen-specific T cells with peptide pools in ViraFEST.

Sequenced input: CD4+ T cells from blood, cultured in vitro. This chain uses TRBV2 with TRBJ2-7; 15 nucleotides match TRBD2. The receptor was isolated from a human donor who had recovered from COVID-19. CDR3 in DNA: TGTGCCAGCAGTCCCCCCGGACTAGCGGGAGGGTTCGCAGGGGACGAGCAGTACTTC. This encodes CASSPPGLAGGFAGDEQYF.